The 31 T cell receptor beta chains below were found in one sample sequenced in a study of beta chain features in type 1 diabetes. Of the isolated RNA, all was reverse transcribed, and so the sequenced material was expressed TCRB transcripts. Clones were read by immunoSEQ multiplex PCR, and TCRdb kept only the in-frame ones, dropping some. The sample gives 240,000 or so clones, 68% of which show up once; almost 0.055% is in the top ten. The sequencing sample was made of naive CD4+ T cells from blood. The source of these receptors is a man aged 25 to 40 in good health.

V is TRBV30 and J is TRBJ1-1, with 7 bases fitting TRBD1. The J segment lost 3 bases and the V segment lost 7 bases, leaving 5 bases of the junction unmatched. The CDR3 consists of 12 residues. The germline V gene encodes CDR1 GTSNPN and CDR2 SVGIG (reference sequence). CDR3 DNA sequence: TGTGCCTCCAACAGGGGTGACACTGAAGCTTTCTTT. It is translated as CASNRGDTEAFF.

CDR3: CASSDLGLAGFSSYNEQFF. CDR3 nucleotide sequence: TGCGCCAGCAGTGATCTGGGACTAGCGGGTTTTAGCTCCTACAATGAGCAGTTCTTC. The rearrangement joins TRBV10-2 to TRBJ2-1, with 12 bases lining up with TRBD2. V was clipped by 3 bases and J by 0 bases; unmatched bases: 9. The CDR3 length is 19 residues. Per the germline V gene, CDR1 is WSHSY and CDR2 is SAAADI.

The CDR3 here is CSAGQGYTF. The CDR3 bases are TGCAGTGCTGGCCAAGGCTACACCTTC. The V and J genes are TRBV20-1 and TRBJ1-2; D gene ambiguous. CDR1 is DFQATT, CDR2 SNEGSKA, per germline (reference sequence). This CDR3 contains 9 residues. Trimming removed 5 bases at V and 8 bases at J, with 6 bases between.

This CDR3 is CAVWSYNEQFF. The DNA of the CDR3 is TGTGCCGTCTGGTCCTACAATGAGCAGTTCTTC. The J gene is TRBJ2-1, the V gene TRBV30; D ambiguous. V was cut by 8 bases and J by 1 base, with 6 bases left in between. The CDR3 loop spans 11 amino acids. Germline loops: CDR1 GTSNPN, CDR2 SVGIG (reference sequence).

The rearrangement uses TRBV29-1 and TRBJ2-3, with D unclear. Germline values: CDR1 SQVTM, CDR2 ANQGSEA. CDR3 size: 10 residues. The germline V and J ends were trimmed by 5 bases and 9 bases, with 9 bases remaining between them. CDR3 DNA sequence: TGCAGCGTTTCCTCGGAAACGCAGTATTTT. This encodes CSVSSETQYF.

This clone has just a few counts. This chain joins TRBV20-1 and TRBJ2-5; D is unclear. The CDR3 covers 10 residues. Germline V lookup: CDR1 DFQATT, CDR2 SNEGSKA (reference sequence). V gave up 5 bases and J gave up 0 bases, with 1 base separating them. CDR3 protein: CSAYQETQYF. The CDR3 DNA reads TGCAGTGCTTACCAAGAGACCCAGTACTTC.

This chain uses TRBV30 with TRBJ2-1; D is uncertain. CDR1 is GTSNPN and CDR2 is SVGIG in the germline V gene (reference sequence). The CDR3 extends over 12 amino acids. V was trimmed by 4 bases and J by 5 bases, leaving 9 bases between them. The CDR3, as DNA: TGTGCCTGGAAACACCTTAACAATGAGCAGTTCTTC. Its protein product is CAWKHLNNEQFF.

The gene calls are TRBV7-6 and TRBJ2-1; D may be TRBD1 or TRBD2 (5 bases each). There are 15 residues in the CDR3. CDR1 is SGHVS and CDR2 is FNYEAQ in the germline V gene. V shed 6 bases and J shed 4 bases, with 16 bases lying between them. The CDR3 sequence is CASSSPGPGYNEQFF. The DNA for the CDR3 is TGTGCCAGCAGTTCCCCGGGACCCGGATACAATGAGCAGTTCTTC.

In nucleotides, the CDR3 is TGTGCCAGCAGCTCTTGGACAGACACAGATACGCAGTATTTT. Translated: CASSSWTDTDTQYF. The rearrangement links TRBV7-9 to TRBJ2-3; D might be TRBD1 (6 bases). This CDR3 region has 14 residues. CDR1 and CDR2 from the germline V gene are SEHNR and FQNEAQ (reference sequence). Trimming took off 4 bases at V and 2 bases at J, with 10 bases between the two ends.

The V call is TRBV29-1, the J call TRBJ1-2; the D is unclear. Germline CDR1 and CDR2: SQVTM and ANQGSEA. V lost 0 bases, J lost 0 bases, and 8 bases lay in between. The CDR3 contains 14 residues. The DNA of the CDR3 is TGCAGCGTTGAAGATGGGAGGGCTAACTATGGCTACACCTTC. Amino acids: CSVEDGRANYGYTF.

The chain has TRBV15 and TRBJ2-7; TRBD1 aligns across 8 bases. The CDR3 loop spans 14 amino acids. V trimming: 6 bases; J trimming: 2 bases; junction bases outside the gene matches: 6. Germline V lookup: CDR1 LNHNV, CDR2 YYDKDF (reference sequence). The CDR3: CATRGGTGTYEQYF. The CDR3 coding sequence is TGTGCCACCAGAGGGGGGACAGGTACCTACGAGCAGTACTTC. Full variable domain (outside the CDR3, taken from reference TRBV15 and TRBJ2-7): DAMVIQNPRYQVTQFGKPVTLSCSQTLNHNVMYWYQQKSSQAPKLLFHYYDKDFNNEADTPDNFQSRRPNTSFCFLDIRSPGLGDTAMYLCATRGGTGTYEQYFGPGTRLTVT.

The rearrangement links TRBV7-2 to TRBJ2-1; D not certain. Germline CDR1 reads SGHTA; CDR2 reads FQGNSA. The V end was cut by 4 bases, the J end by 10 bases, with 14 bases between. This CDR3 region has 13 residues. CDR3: CASSSPPRREQFF. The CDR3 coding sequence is TGTGCCAGCAGCTCGCCCCCGAGGAGAGAGCAGTTCTTC.

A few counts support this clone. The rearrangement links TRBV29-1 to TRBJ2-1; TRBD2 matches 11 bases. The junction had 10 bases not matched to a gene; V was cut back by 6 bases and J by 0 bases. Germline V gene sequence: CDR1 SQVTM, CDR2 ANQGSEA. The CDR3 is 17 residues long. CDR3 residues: CSVGNLAGGFSYNEQFF. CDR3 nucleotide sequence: TGCAGCGTGGGGAACTTAGCGGGAGGGTTCTCCTACAATGAGCAGTTCTTC.

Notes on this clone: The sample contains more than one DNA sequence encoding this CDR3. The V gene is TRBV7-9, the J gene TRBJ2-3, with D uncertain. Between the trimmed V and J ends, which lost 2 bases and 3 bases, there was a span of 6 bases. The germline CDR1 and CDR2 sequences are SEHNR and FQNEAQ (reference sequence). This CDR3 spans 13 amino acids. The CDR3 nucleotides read TGTGCCAGCAGCTTATCGTTGACAGATACGCAGTATTTT. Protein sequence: CASSLSLTDTQYF.

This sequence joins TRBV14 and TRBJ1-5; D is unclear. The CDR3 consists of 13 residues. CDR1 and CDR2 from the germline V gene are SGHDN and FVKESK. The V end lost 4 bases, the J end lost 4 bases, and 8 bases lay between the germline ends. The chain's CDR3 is CASSRAENQPQHF. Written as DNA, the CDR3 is TGTGCCAGCAGCCGAGCAGAGAATCAGCCCCAGCATTTT.

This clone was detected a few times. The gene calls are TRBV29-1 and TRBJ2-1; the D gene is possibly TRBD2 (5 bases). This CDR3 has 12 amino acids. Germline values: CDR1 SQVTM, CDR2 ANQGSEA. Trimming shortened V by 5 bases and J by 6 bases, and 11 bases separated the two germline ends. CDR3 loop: CSVSEGLNEQFF. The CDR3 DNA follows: TGCAGCGTTTCCGAGGGTCTCAATGAGCAGTTCTTC.

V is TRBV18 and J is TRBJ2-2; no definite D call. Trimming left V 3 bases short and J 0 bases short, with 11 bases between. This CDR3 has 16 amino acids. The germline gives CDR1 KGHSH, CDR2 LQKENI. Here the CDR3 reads CASSPAAFANTGELFF. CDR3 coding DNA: TGTGCCAGCTCACCGGCAGCGTTCGCGAACACCGGGGAGCTGTTTTTT.

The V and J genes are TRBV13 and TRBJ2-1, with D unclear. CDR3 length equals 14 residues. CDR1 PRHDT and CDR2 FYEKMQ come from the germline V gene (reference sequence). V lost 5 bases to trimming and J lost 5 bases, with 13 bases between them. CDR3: CASSRVDRDNEQFF. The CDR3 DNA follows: TGTGCCAGCAGCCGAGTTGACCGGGACAATGAGCAGTTCTTC. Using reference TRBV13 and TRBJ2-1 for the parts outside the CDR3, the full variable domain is AAGVIQSPRHLIKEKRETATLKCYPIPRHDTVYWYQQGPGQDPQFLISFYEKMQSDKGSIPDRFSAQQFSDYHSELNMSSLELGDSALYFCASSRVDRDNEQFFGPGTRLTVL.

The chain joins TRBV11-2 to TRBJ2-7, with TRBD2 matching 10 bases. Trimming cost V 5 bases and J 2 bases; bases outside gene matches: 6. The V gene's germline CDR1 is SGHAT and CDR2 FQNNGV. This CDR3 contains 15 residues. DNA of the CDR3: TGTGCCAGCAGCAAGCTAGCGGGGGACACCTACGAGCAGTACTTC. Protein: CASSKLAGDTYEQYF.

CDR3 nucleotide sequence: TGTGCCAGCACATTCTCGAGCAATCAGCCCCAGCATTTT. Protein sequence: CASTFSSNQPQHF. This rearrangement joins TRBV2 to TRBJ1-5; D is uncertain. The V gene's germline CDR1 is SNHLY and CDR2 FYNNEI. V dropped 7 bases and J dropped 1 base, with 8 bases sitting between them. This CDR3 region has 13 residues.

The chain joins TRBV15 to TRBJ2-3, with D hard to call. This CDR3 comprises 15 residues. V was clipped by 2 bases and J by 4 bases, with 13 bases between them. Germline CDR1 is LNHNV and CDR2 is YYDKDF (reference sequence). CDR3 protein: CATSRSPVGADTQYF. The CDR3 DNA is TGTGCCACCAGCAGATCGCCAGTTGGGGCAGATACGCAGTATTTT.

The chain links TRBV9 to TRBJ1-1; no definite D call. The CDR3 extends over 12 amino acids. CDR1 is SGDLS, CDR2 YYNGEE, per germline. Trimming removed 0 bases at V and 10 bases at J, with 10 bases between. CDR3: CASSVDENGAFF. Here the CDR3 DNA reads TGTGCCAGCAGCGTAGATGAGAATGGAGCTTTCTTT.

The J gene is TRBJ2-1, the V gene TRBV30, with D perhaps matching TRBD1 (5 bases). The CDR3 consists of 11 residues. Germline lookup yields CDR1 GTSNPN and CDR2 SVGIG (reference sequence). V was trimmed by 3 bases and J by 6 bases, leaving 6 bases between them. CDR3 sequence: CAWRGANEQFF. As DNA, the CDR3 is TGTGCCTGGAGAGGGGCCAATGAGCAGTTCTTC.

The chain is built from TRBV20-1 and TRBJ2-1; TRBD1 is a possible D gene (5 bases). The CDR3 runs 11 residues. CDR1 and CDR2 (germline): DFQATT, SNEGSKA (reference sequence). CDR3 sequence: CKGVRSNEQFF. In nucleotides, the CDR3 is TGCAAAGGGGTTCGTTCCAATGAGCAGTTCTTC.

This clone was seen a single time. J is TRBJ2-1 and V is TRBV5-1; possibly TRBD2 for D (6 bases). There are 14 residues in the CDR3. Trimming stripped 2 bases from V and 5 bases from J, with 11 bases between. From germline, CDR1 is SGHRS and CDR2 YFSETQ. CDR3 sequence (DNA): TGCGCCAGCAGCTTAAGCGGGTTCAACAATGAGCAGTTCTTC. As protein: CASSLSGFNNEQFF.

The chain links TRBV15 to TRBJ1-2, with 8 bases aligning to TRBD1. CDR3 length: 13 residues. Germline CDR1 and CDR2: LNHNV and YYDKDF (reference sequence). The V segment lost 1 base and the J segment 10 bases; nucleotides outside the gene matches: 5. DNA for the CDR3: TGTGCCACCAGCAGAGGGACAGGGAGGGACTACACCTTC. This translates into CATSRGTGRDYTF.

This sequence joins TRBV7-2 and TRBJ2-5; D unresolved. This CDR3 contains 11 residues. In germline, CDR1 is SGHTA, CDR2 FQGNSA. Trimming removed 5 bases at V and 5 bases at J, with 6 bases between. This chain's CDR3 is CASSIGETQYF. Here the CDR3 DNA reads TGTGCCAGCAGCATAGGGGAGACCCAGTACTTC.

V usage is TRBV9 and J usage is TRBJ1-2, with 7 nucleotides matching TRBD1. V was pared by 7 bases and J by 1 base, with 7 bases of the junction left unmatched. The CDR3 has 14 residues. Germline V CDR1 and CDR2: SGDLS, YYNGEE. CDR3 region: CASGLGTVNYGYTF. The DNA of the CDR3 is TGTGCCAGCGGACTCGGGACAGTTAACTATGGCTACACCTTC.

Here the CDR3 reads CASSPRGGVGSHF. The CDR3 DNA follows: TGTGCCAGCAGTCCGCGGGGAGGGGTAGGGTCCCACTTT. This chain connects TRBV6-5 to TRBJ1-6, with D tentatively TRBD1 (5 bases). This CDR3 comprises 13 residues. The V end lost 5 bases, the J end lost 18 bases, and 20 bases lay between the germline ends. Germline CDR1 and CDR2: MNHEY and SVGAGI.

The CDR3 nucleotides read TGTGCCATCAGAGGACTAGTAGATAAGTCCCATGAGCAGTTCTTC. The encoded protein is CAIRGLVDKSHEQFF. The genes are TRBV10-3 and TRBJ2-1; 7 bases are shared with TRBD2. Trimming took 6 bases from V and 8 from J; bases not matched to a gene: 13. Germline V CDR1 and CDR2: ENHRY, SYGVKD. The length of the CDR3 is 15 residues.

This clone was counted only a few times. In DNA form, the CDR3 reads TGTGCCAGCAGCCAAAGCGAGTCCTACGAGCAGTACTTC. Its translation is CASSQSESYEQYF. The J gene is TRBJ2-7, the V gene TRBV2; no reliable D call. The V and J ends lost 6 bases and 1 base respectively, with 10 bases between them. The CDR3 is 13 amino acids. CDR1 and CDR2 (germline): SNHLY, FYNNEI.